This T cell receptor beta chain was sequenced in a study of blood T cell repertoires in COVID-19. The CDR3 length is 16 residues. The V segment lost 5 bases and the J segment 1 base; nucleotides outside the gene matches: 6. Germline-derived CDR1 and CDR2 are SNHLY and FYNNEI. Sequencing used immunoSEQ multiplex PCR; TCRdb keeps in-frame clones, though not all of them. The sample comprises about 43,000 clones, around 83% of which are singletons, and approximately 43% rests with the top ten. The source material was peripheral blood. The source is a woman aged 80 or older with acute or convalescent COVID-19. The chain combines TRBV2 with TRBJ2-1; 9 bases align to TRBD1. As DNA, the CDR3 is TGTGCCAGCAGTCAAGATGACAGGGGGTCCTACAATGAGCAGTTCTTC. Translating it yields CASSQDDRGSYNEQFF.